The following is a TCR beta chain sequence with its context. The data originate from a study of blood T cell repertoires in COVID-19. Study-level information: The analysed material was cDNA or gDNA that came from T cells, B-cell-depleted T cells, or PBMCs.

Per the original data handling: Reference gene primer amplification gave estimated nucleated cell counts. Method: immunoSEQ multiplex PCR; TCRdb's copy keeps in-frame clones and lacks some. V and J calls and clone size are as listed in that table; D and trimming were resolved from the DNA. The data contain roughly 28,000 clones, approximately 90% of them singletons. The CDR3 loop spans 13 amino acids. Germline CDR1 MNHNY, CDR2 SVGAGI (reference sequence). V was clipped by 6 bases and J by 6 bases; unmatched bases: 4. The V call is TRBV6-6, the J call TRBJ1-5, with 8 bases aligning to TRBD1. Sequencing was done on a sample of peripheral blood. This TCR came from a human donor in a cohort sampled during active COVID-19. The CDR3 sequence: CASRDRDTQPQHF. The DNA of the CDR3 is TGTGCCAGCAGGGACAGGGATACTCAGCCCCAGCATTTT.